The present TCR beta chain was sequenced within a study of blood T cell repertoires in COVID-19. Using immunoSEQ multiplex PCR, the repertoire was profiled, and TCRdb retains in-frame clones only, with some absent. This repertoire shows around 99,000 clones, approximately 90% found once; its top ten account for 1% to 1.5%. The CDR3 spans 17 residues. Germline V gene data show CDR1 as KGHSH and CDR2 as LQKENI. V shed 4 bases and J 3 bases; nucleotides not matched to a gene: 9. The receptor was derived from a woman younger than 45 with acute or convalescent COVID-19. This chain uses TRBV18 with TRBJ2-5; 12 nucleotides match TRBD2. The specimen was peripheral blood. The CDR3 nucleotides are TGTGCCAGCTCACGACCCAGACTAGCGGGGGACGAAGAGACCCAGTACTTC. Translated, it gives CASSRPRLAGDEETQYF.